Detailed here is one T cell receptor beta chain. This sample was taken from a study of blood T cell repertoires in COVID-19. Looking at the study overall: Specimens from acute and convalescent COVID-19 originated in the United States, Italy and Spain. PBMCs, B-cell-depleted T cells, or T cells were the source of the cDNA or gDNA that made up the material.

Original analysis: Amplification with reference gene primers provided the estimates of nucleated cell counts. Profiling relied on immunoSEQ multiplex PCR, and the TCRdb table lists in-frame clones only, not all of them. V, J and clone size are taken as reported in that table, and D and trimming were inferred from the DNA itself. The sample lists 130,000 to 150,000 clones; 80% to 90% were seen once. The trim removed 3 bases at V and 6 bases at J, leaving 6 bases unmatched. The CDR3 sequence is 14 residues long. The V gene's germline CDR1 is MDHEN and CDR2 SYDVKM. The chain carries TRBV28 and TRBJ1-2; 8 nucleotides line up with TRBD1. Sequenced sample: peripheral blood. The sequence was obtained from a woman aged 45-65 years with acute or convalescent COVID-19. This chain's CDR3 is CASSLPGQGDGYTF. CDR3 DNA: TGTGCCAGCAGTTTGCCCGGACAGGGCGATGGCTACACCTTC.